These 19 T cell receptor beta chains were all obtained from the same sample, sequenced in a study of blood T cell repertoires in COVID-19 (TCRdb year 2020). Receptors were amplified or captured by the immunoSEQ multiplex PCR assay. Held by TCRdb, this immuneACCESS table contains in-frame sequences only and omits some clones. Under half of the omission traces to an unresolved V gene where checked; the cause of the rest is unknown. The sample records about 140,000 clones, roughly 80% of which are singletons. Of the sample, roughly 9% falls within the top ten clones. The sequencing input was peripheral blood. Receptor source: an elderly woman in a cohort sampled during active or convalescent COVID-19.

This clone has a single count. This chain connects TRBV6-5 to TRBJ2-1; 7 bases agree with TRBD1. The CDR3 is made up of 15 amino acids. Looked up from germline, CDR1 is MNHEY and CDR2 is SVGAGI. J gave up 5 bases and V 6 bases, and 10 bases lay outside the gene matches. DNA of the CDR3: TGTGCCAGCAGCCCCCCCACGGGACAGAACAATGAGCAGTTCTTC. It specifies CASSPPTGQNNEQFF.

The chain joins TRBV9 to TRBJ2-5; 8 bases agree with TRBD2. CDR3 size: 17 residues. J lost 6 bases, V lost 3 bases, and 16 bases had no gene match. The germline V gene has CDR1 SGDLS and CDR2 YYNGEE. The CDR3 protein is CASSGGIVAGRRQTQYF. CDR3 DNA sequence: TGTGCCAGCAGCGGGGGGATTGTAGCGGGGAGGAGGCAGACCCAGTACTTC.

The CDR3 loop reads CAWSVSRGIEGYTF. CDR3 coding DNA: TGTGCCTGGAGTGTTAGTCGAGGGATAGAGGGCTACACCTTC. The chain is built from TRBV30 and TRBJ1-2, with D unresolved. CDR3 length: 14 amino acids. Trimming took off 0 bases at V and 8 bases at J, with 16 bases between the two ends. Germline CDR1 is GTSNPN and CDR2 is SVGIG (reference sequence).

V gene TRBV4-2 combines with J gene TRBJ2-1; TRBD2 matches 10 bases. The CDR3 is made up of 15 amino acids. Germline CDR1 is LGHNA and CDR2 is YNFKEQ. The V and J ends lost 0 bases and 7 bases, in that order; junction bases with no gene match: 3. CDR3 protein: CASSQELAGRNEQFF. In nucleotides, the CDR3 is TGTGCCAGCAGCCAAGAACTAGCGGGGAGGAATGAGCAGTTCTTC.

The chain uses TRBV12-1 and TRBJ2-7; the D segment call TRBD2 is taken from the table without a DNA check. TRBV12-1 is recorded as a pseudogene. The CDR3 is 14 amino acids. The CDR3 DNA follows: TGTGCCAGCAGCACACAAGCGGTTACCTACGAGCAGTACGTC. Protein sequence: CASSTQAVTYEQYV.

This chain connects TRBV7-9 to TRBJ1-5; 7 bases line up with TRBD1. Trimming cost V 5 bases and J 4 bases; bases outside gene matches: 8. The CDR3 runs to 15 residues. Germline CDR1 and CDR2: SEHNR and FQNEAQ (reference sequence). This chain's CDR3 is CASSQDRAVNQPQHF. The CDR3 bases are TGTGCCAGCAGCCAAGACAGGGCTGTTAATCAGCCCCAGCATTTT.

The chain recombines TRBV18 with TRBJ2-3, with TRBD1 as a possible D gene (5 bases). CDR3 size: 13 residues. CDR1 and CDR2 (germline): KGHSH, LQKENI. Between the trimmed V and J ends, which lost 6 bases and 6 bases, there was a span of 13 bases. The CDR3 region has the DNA TGTGCCAGCTCGTGGGGCTCCGGGGATACGCAGTATTTT. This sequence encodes CASSWGSGDTQYF.

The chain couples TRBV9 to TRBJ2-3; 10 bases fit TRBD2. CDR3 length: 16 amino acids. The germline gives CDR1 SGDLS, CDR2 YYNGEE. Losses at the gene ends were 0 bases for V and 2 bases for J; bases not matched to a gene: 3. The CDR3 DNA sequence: TGTGCCAGCAGCGTAGCAGCGGGGGGGCCCACAGATACGCAGTATTTT. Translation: CASSVAAGGPTDTQYF.

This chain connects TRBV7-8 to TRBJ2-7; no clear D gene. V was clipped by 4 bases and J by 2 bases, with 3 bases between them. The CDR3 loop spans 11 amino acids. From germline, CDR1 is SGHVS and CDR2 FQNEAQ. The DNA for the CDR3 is TGTGCCAGCAGCTCTCCCTACGAGCAGTACTTC. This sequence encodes CASSSPYEQYF.

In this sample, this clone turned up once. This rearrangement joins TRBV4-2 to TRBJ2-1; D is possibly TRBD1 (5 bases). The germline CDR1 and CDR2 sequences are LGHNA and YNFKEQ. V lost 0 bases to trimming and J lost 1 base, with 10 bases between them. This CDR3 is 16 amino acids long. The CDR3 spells CASSQELRGSYNEQFF. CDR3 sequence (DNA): TGTGCCAGCAGCCAAGAGTTAAGGGGATCCTACAATGAGCAGTTCTTC.

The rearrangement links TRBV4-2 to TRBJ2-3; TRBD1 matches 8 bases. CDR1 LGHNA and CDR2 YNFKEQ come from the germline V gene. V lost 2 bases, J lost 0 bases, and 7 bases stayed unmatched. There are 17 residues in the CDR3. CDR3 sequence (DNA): TGTGCCAGCAGCCAATCAATCCAGGGGGCGAGCACAGATACGCAGTATTTT. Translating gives CASSQSIQGASTDTQYF.

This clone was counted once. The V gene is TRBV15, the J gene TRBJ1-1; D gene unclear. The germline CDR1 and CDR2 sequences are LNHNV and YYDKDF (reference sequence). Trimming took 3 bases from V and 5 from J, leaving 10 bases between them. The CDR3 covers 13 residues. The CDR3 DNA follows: TGTGCCACCAGCAGGGACTGGAAAACTGAAGCTTTCTTT. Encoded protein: CATSRDWKTEAFF.

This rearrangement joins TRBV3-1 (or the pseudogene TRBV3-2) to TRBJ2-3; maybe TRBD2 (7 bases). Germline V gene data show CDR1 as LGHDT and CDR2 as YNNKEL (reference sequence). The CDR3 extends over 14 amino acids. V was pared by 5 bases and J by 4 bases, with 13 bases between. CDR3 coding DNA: TGTGCCAGCAGCTTATCGGGGGGCCCAGATACGCAGTATTTT. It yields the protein CASSLSGGPDTQYF.

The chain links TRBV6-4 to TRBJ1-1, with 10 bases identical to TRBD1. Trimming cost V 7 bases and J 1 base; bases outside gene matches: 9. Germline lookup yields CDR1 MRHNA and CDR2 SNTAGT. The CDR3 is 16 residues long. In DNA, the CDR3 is TGTGCCAGCAATATCCGGGACAGGGGCTGGAACACTGAAGCTTTCTTT. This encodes CASNIRDRGWNTEAFF.

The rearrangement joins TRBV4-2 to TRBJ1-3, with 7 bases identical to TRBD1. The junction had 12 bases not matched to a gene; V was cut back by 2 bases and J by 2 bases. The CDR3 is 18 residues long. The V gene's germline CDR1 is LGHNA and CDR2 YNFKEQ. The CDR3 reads CASSQPTMLDRAGNTIYF. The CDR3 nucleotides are TGTGCCAGCAGCCAACCTACAATGTTAGACAGGGCTGGAAACACCATATATTTT.

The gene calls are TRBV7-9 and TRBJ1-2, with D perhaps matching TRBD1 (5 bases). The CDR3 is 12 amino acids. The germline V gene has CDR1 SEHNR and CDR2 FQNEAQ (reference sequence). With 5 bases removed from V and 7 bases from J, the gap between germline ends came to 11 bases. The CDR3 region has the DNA TGTGCCAGCAGCCTCAGGGAGGGTGGCTACACCTTC. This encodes CASSLREGGYTF.

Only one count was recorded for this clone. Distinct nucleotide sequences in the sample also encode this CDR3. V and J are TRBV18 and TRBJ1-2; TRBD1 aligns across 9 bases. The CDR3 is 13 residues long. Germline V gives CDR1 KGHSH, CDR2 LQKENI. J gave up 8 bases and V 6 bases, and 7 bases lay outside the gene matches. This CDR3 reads CASSPGQGYGYTF. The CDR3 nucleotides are TGTGCCAGCTCTCCGGGACAGGGTTACGGCTACACCTTC.

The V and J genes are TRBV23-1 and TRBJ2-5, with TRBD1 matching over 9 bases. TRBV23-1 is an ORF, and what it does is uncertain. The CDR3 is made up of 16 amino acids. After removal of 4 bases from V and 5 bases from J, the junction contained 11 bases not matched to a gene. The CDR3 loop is CASSPSWTGAGETQYF. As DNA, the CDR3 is TGCGCCAGCAGTCCAAGCTGGACAGGGGCCGGGGAGACCCAGTACTTC.

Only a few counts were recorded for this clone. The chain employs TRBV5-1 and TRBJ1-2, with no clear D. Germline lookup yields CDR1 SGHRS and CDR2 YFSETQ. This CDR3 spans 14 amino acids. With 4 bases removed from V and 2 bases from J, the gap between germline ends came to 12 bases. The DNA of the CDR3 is TGCGCCAGCAGCCCGGGCGGAGGGAACTATGGCTACACCTTC. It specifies CASSPGGGNYGYTF.